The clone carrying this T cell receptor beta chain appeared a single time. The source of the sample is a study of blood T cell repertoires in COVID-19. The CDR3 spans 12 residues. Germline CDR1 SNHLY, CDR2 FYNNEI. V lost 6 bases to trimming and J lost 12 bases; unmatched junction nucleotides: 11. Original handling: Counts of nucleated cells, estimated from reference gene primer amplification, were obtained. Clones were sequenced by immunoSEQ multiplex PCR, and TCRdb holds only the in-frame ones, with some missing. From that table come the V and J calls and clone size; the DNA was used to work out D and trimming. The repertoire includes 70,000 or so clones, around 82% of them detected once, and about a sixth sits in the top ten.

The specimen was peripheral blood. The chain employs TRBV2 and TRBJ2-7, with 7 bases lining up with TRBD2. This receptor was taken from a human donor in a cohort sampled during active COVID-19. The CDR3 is CASRRSVGEGYF. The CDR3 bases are TGTGCCAGCAGGAGAAGCGTCGGGGAGGGGTACTTC.